These 16 T cell receptor beta chains originate from one sample sequenced in a study of response to subunit inactivated influenza vaccine. TCRdb fed the RT-PCR reads into MiXCR, producing one record per CDR3 protein. The sample lists approximately 300,000 distinct CDR3 sequences, 22% occurring once. Sequencing was performed on PBMCs from blood, taken less than 22 months after vaccination. Receptors were obtained from a man aged 45 to 75 who received an inactivated influenza vaccine.

This clonotype was counted only a few times. The chain carries TRBV18 and TRBJ2-1, with D hard to call. Germline V gives CDR1 KGHSH, CDR2 LQKENI. The CDR3 runs 15 residues. The ends were cut back, 6 bases at V and 3 bases at J, with 15 bases in the middle. CDR3 DNA sequence: TGTGCCAGCTCCCAGAGCCTTAGAGGCTACAATGAGCAGTTCTTC. It codes for CASSQSLRGYNEQFF.

The chain links TRBV11-1 to TRBJ1-1, with 9 nucleotides matching TRBD1. CDR3 length: 18 residues. CDR1 is SGHAT and CDR2 is FQDESV in the germline V gene (reference sequence). The trim removed 0 bases at V and 0 bases at J, leaving 8 bases unmatched. The CDR3 loop is CASSLAQWDREVNTEAFF. CDR3 bases: TGTGCCAGCAGCTTAGCGCAATGGGACAGGGAAGTGAACACTGAAGCTTTCTTT.

J is TRBJ2-7 and V is TRBV4-2, with 10 bases fitting TRBD2. The germline V gene encodes CDR1 LGHNA and CDR2 YNFKEQ. The CDR3 has 15 residues. The trim removed 5 bases at V and 2 bases at J, leaving 6 bases unmatched. The CDR3 sequence: CASSYYSGRAYEQYF. CDR3 DNA: TGTGCCAGCAGCTATTACAGCGGGAGGGCCTACGAGCAGTACTTC.

This clonotype was found once. V is TRBV7-2 and J is TRBJ2-1, with 7 nucleotides matching TRBD2. Trimming took 5 bases from V and 7 from J; bases not matched to a gene: 17. This CDR3 is 17 amino acids long. Looked up from germline, CDR1 is SGHTA and CDR2 is FQGNSA. CDR3 sequence reads: CASSPHIIGGYVNEQFF. CDR3 in DNA: TGTGCCAGCAGCCCCCACATTATCGGGGGGTACGTTAATGAGCAGTTCTTC. Combining the CDR3 with reference TRBV7-2 and TRBJ2-1 gives the whole variable domain GAGVSQSPSNKVTEKGKDVELRCDPISGHTALYWYRQSLGQGLEFLIYFQGNSAPDKSGLPSDRFSAERTGGSVSTLTIQRTQQEDSAVYLCASSPHIIGGYVNEQFFGPGTRLTVL.

The chain couples TRBV7-3 to TRBJ2-1; 7 bases fit TRBD1. CDR1 SGHTA and CDR2 FQGTGA come from the germline V gene. CDR3 length equals 15 residues. V dropped 1 base and J dropped 5; count of bases not matched to a gene: 5. This CDR3 reads CASSLKPGQHNEQFF. The CDR3 DNA reads as TGTGCCAGCAGCTTAAAGCCGGGACAGCACAATGAGCAGTTCTTC.

The chain has TRBV12-3 or TRBV12-4 and TRBJ2-2; 7 bases line up with TRBD2. The CDR3 length is 17 residues. V was clipped by 5 bases and J by 5 bases; unmatched bases: 14. CDR3 sequence: CASSPPRLAANTGELFF. CDR3 nucleotide sequence: TGTGCCAGCAGTCCCCCCCGTCTAGCGGCTAATACCGGGGAGCTGTTTTTT.

This sequence joins TRBV7-8 and TRBJ2-5; D is perhaps TRBD1 or TRBD2 (6 bases each). Germline V CDR1 and CDR2: SGHVS, FQNEAQ. Trimming cost V 4 bases and J 4 bases, with 13 bases left between them. The CDR3 consists of 14 residues. CDR3 loop: CASSSGGPGETQYF. Written as DNA, the CDR3 is TGTGCCAGCAGCTCCGGGGGCCCAGGAGAGACCCAGTACTTC. The whole variable domain, filled in from reference TRBV7-8 and TRBJ2-5, reads GAGVSQSPRYKVAKRGQDVALRCDPISGHVSLFWYQQALGQGPEFLTYFQNEAQLDKSGLPSDRFFAERPEGSVSTLKIQRTQQEDSAVYLCASSSGGPGETQYFGPGTRLLVL.

Ten or more counts support this clonotype. This sequence joins TRBV29-1 and TRBJ1-3; no reliable D call. There are 14 residues in the CDR3. Germline V gene data show CDR1 as SQVTM and CDR2 as ANQGSEA. V lost 3 bases and J 0 bases, leaving 9 bases between the germline ends. CDR3 region: CSVEAVLSGNTIYF. The CDR3 coding sequence is TGCAGCGTTGAGGCGGTTCTCTCTGGAAACACCATATATTTT.

This clonotype was counted a few times. The chain links TRBV14 to TRBJ2-5, with D unclear. Germline CDR1 and CDR2: SGHDN and FVKESK. The length of the CDR3 is 12 residues. V dropped 4 bases and J dropped 7 bases, with 10 bases sitting between them. CDR3 nucleotides: TGTGCCAGCAGCCCGACATGGGGGACCCAGTACTTC. Translation gives CASSPTWGTQYF.

The chain uses TRBV15 and TRBJ2-3, with D perhaps matching TRBD2 (5 bases). The V gene lost 0 bases and the J gene lost 5 bases, with 9 bases spanning the gap. Germline-derived CDR1 and CDR2 are LNHNV and YYDKDF (reference sequence). The CDR3 sequence is 14 residues long. The CDR3 bases are TGTGCCACCAGCAGAGATAGAGGACTAGATACGCAGTATTTT. This sequence encodes CATSRDRGLDTQYF. The whole variable domain, remainder taken from reference TRBV15 and TRBJ2-3, is DAMVIQNPRYQVTQFGKPVTLSCSQTLNHNVMYWYQQKSSQAPKLLFHYYDKDFNNEADTPDNFQSRRPNTSFCFLDIRSPGLGDTAMYLCATSRDRGLDTQYFGPGTRLTVL.

This clonotype was seen a few times. The V and J genes are TRBV4-3 and TRBJ1-3; D possibly corresponds to TRBD1 (5 bases). This CDR3 has 18 amino acids. Germline V gene data show CDR1 as LGHNA and CDR2 as YSLEER. V shed 1 base and J shed 0 bases, with 16 bases lying between them. CDR3 bases: TGCGCCAGCAGCCAAGGACGGGGCCCCGGGGGCTCTGGAAACACCATATATTTT. Residues: CASSQGRGPGGSGNTIYF.

CDR3 loop: CASSQATGNEAFF. The CDR3 DNA reads TGTGCCAGCAGCCAAGCGACAGGGAATGAAGCTTTCTTT. The rearrangement uses TRBV3-1 and TRBJ1-1; TRBD1 agrees at 7 bases. Looked up from germline, CDR1 is LGHDT and CDR2 is YNNKEL (reference sequence). The trim removed 1 base at V and 7 bases at J, leaving 3 bases unmatched. The CDR3 is 13 amino acids.

This clonotype was counted ten times or more. The chain couples TRBV6-1 to TRBJ2-7; 11 bases fit TRBD2. After removal of 4 bases from V and 7 bases from J, the junction contained 15 bases not matched to a gene. This CDR3 region has 17 residues. From germline, CDR1 is MNHNS and CDR2 SASEGT. Written as DNA, the CDR3 is TGTGCCAGCAGTGCCCGGATCGGGACTAGCGGCACTAGGGAGCAGTACTTC. Encoded protein: CASSARIGTSGTREQYF.

This clonotype was detected only a few times. This chain links TRBV7-9 with TRBJ1-4, with a weak D call TRBD1 (5 bases). V lost 5 bases and J lost 8, with 15 bases in between. CDR3 length: 14 residues. Germline CDR1 reads SEHNR; CDR2 reads FQNEAQ (reference sequence). CDR3 amino acids: CASSQVGGREKLFF. Written as DNA, the CDR3 is TGTGCCAGCAGCCAAGTGGGGGGTAGGGAAAAACTGTTTTTT. Filled out from reference TRBV7-9 and TRBJ1-4, the complete variable domain reads DTGVSQNPRHKITKRGQNVTFRCDPISEHNRLYWYRQTLGQGPEFLTYFQNEAQLEKSRLLSDRFSAERPKGSFSTLEIQRTEQGDSAMYLCASSQVGGREKLFFGSGTQLSVL.

This sequence joins TRBV4-3 and TRBJ1-2, with 7 nucleotides matching TRBD1. Germline CDR1 and CDR2: LGHNA and YSLEER. The CDR3 sequence is 16 residues long. V was pared by 1 base and J by 8 bases, with 13 bases of the junction left unmatched. In DNA form, the CDR3 reads TGCGCCAGCAGCCAAGCGCGGACAGGACAAGTAGTCGGCTACACCTTC. This codes for CASSQARTGQVVGYTF.

This clonotype turned up a few times. This chain connects TRBV10-3 to TRBJ2-7; the D gene could be TRBD1 or TRBD2 (5 bases each). Looked up from germline, CDR1 is ENHRY and CDR2 is SYGVKD. CDR3 length equals 15 residues. Trimming shortened V by 4 bases and J by 3 bases, and 16 bases separated the two germline ends. The CDR3 region is CAISGNRDPSYEQYF. The CDR3 bases are TGTGCCATCAGTGGAAACCGGGACCCCAGCTACGAGCAGTACTTC.